Sequencing of this T cell receptor (beta chain) was carried out in a study of T-cell memory formation after mild COVID-19 (dated by TCRdb to 2020 to 2023). At the level of the whole study: Most TCR sequence clusters were specific to one of the two donors. In a couple of donors, T-cell clones that expanded and contracted after mild COVID-19 were followed by sequencing TCRalpha and TCRbeta repertoires longitudinally. The cohort comprised two young, previously healthy adult volunteers, one female and one male. On the study overall, not on this receptor specifically: The study covered only two mild cases, and larger cohorts including severe cases with pre-infection samples were considered necessary. Some responding clones were detected in pre-infection memory, which suggested that pre-existing cross-reactive memory T cells had joined the SARS-CoV-2 response. Balanced CD4/CD8 phenotypes were observed for clones contracting from day 15 to 85, whereas a bias towards CD4+ was observed for a second wave of clones expanding from day 15 to 37. Contracting CD4+ clones turned up mainly in the CM and EM memory subsets, whereas EMRA was where CD8+ clones were enriched. The second-wave clones that peaked on day 37 were not confirmed to be SARS-CoV-2 specific.

The CDR3 spans 15 residues, from the cysteine through the phenylalanine. The CDR3 DNA has 45 bases and is translated from base 1. The germline V end is reduced by 2 bases and the J end by 2 bases; junction bases left unmatched: 6. For CDR1 and CDR2, the germline V gene lists SGDLS and YYNGEE. The listed sequencing device is Illumina NovaSeq 6000. TCRalpha and TCRbeta cDNA libraries were constructed by 5'RACE with constant-segment primers, with sample barcodes and unique molecular identifiers being introduced. RNA was extracted from every sample with Trizol reagent. Libraries were amplified in two PCR steps, with a second sample barcode and Illumina TruSeq adapters added in the second step. Sequencing of libraries was performed on an Illumina NovaSeq with 2 x 150 bp paired-end reads. On the authors' methods: Reads were demultiplexed and collapsed into UMI-guided consensus sequences with migec v1.2.7. Using mixcr v2.1.11, UMI consensuses were aligned to TRA and TRB V and J templates and then assembled into clonotypes. Clonotypes were classified as expanded or contracted when called significant by both edgeR and NoisET, with noise models trained on biological replicates. For edgeR calls, the thresholds were a false discovery rate-adjusted p below 0.01 and a log2 fold-change of 1. PCA with hierarchical clustering of max-normalized trajectories of the 1000 most abundant clonotypes was used as exploratory dynamics analysis. Each responding clone was given a CD4 or CD8 phenotype based on the CD4+ and CD8+ repertoires, which had been sequenced separately. The public reads were run again by TCRdb, first through fastp at Q25 and then through MiXCR, and only productive beta chains were kept. A single entry per CDR3 protein holds the most common genes and DNA from its merged rows. These V and J calls derive from TCRdb rather than the authors' analysis. For this sample there are 400,000 to 500,000 distinct CDR3 sequences; 20% appear just once. 8.4% of the sample goes to the ten largest clones.

PBMCs were isolated by Ficoll-Paque density gradient centrifugation. This clonotype was picked up many times. Its antigen target is currently unknown. No qualities accompany the bases; no much larger clone lies one base away. The chain employs TRBV9 and TRBJ2-7; 8 junctional bases match TRBD1. Sequenced material: PBMCs or a T cell subset sorted from them (not recorded which). This receptor was identified in an adult woman who had mild COVID-19 (a few samples of this study predate the infection). The sample titles of this study are shuffled in the database, so cell type and time point are left out; the donor was told from shared clones. The nucleotide sequence is TGTGCCAGCAGCGTCGCCCAGGGGGCCGCCTACGAGCAGTACTTC. This translates into CASSVAQGAAYEQYF.